One and the same sample provided the 20 T cell receptor beta chains below, sequenced in a study of OX40 agonist ivuxolimab in advanced cancers. The protocol was immunoSEQ multiplex PCR, while the TCRdb copy is restricted to in-frame clones and leaves out a portion. Of tens of thousands of clones in the sample, around 87% were seen once. The sample was CD4+ or CD8+ T cells sorted from blood, taken in a trial of the OX40 agonist ivuxolimab. All receptors come from an adult with an advanced solid tumor such as melanoma, head and neck, liver or kidney cancer.

The chain uses TRBV6-5 and TRBJ1-2, with D tentatively TRBD1 (5 bases). This CDR3 is 13 amino acids long. CDR1 and CDR2 (germline): MNHEY, SVGAGI. V lost 7 bases and J lost 2, with 11 bases in between. CDR3 DNA sequence: TGTGCCAGCACGGGCGGGGGGAACTATGGCTACACCTTC. It translates to CASTGGGNYGYTF.

The gene calls are TRBV2 and TRBJ2-2, with 12 positions matching TRBD1. The CDR3 has 16 amino acids. The germline V gene has CDR1 SNHLY and CDR2 FYNNEI. V shed 4 bases and J 7 bases; nucleotides not matched to a gene: 7. The CDR3 DNA reads TGTGCCAGCAGTGCGGGACAGGGGGCATGGGTCGGGGAGCTGTTTTTT. Its translation is CASSAGQGAWVGELFF.

The gene calls are TRBV11-3 and TRBJ1-1; a weak D match, TRBD1 (6 bases). The CDR3 extends over 13 amino acids. The germline V gene encodes CDR1 SGHNT and CDR2 YENEEA. Trimming removed 5 bases at V and 8 bases at J, with 15 bases between. CDR3 sequence (DNA): TGTGCCAGCAGCCCCCGCAGGGGCCAGGAAGCTTTCTTT. Translating gives CASSPRRGQEAFF.

V is TRBV6-5 and J is TRBJ1-1, with a tentative D call TRBD1 (6 bases). V lost 7 bases, J lost 7 bases, and 19 bases lay in between. Germline assignment: CDR1 MNHEY and CDR2 SVGAGI. The CDR3 covers 14 residues. The CDR3, as DNA: TGTGCCAGCATCCGGGACACGAATAAGGATGAAGCTTTCTTT. Amino acid sequence: CASIRDTNKDEAFF.

In this sample, this clone turned up once. V gene TRBV5-1 combines with J gene TRBJ2-3; no firm D call. Germline V gives CDR1 SGHRS, CDR2 YFSETQ. This CDR3 is built from 15 residues. V lost 0 bases to trimming and J lost 0 bases, with 8 bases between them. CDR3 bases: TGCGCCAGCAGCTTGGTTGGCTCTAGCACAGATACGCAGTATTTT. Protein: CASSLVGSSTDTQYF.

Concerning this clone itself: Compared with germline, one end of the junction differs, possibly owing to a read error. The J gene is TRBJ2-7, the V gene TRBV12-5; D may match TRBD1 or TRBD2 (5 bases each). This CDR3 comprises 11 residues. CDR1 is LGHNT, CDR2 FRNRAP, per germline. In DNA form, the CDR3 reads TGTGCTAGTGGTCTGGGACGGGCGCCGAACTTC. Protein sequence: CASGLGRAPNF.

In this sample, this clone turned up once. The chain combines TRBV10-3 with TRBJ2-7; D ambiguous. V was clipped by 0 bases and J by 1 base, with 19 bases between them. The germline V gene has CDR1 ENHRY and CDR2 SYGVKD. The CDR3 extends over 18 amino acids. Here the CDR3 reads CAISESNPGGRMSYEQYF. The CDR3 DNA is TGTGCCATCAGTGAGTCGAATCCAGGCGGTCGGATGTCCTACGAGCAGTACTTC.

The chain's CDR3 is CASSEALLGGQPQHF. CDR3 DNA sequence: TGTGCCAGCAGTGAAGCGCTCCTCGGGGGGCAGCCCCAGCATTTT. V is TRBV6-1 and J is TRBJ1-5, with D perhaps matching TRBD1 (5 bases). CDR1 MNHNS and CDR2 SASEGT come from the germline V gene. V lost 0 bases and J 7 bases, leaving 13 bases between the germline ends. CDR3 size: 15 residues.

V usage is TRBV6-5 and J usage is TRBJ1-2; D perhaps matches TRBD1 (5 bases). Trimming pared 0 bases from V and 7 bases from J, leaving 9 bases between. CDR3 size: 13 residues. CDR1 is MNHEY, CDR2 SVGAGI, per germline. The CDR3 nucleotides are TGTGCCAGCAGTTACTCGACAGTCTTTGGCTACACCTTC. It is translated as CASSYSTVFGYTF.

V and J are TRBV7-6 and TRBJ2-5; D unclear. V was shortened by 3 bases and J by 5 bases, with 19 bases between the two germline ends. Germline values: CDR1 SGHVS, CDR2 FNYEAQ. The CDR3 is 16 residues long. The CDR3 coding sequence is TGTGCCAGCAGCTTCGGGCCAGCCGATAGAGAGGAGACCCAGTACTTC. This translates into CASSFGPADREETQYF.

This chain uses TRBV4-3 with TRBJ1-2, with 8 bases lining up with TRBD1. The V and J ends lost 3 bases and 3 bases, in that order; junction bases with no gene match: 9. The CDR3 length is 16 residues. Germline-derived CDR1 and CDR2 are LGHNA and YSLEER. The CDR3 DNA sequence: TGCGCCAGCAGCCACGATACAGGGGGGTGGGACTATGGCTACACCTTC. This codes for CASSHDTGGWDYGYTF.

This clone was seen a single time. As the CDR3 is not closed by the conserved phenylalanine or tryptophan, this likely results from a read error. The DNA is left out, because the CDR3 cannot be placed on it with certainty; the CDR3 is given as TCRdb lists it. The chain links TRBV28 to TRBJ1-1; TRBD1 was called by the table and not checked on the DNA. Germline CDR1 reads MDHEN; CDR2 reads SYDVKM. Both ends counted, the CDR3 spans 13 residues. This CDR3 is CASSPDRARTTFG.

V is TRBV11-2 and J is TRBJ2-7, with D hard to call. The germline V gene has CDR1 SGHAT and CDR2 FQNNGV. V was clipped by 5 bases and J by 4 bases, with 9 bases between them. This CDR3 spans 12 amino acids. The CDR3 region is CASSPNRYEQYF. The CDR3 coding sequence is TGTGCCAGCAGCCCCAACCGGTACGAGCAGTACTTC.

V is TRBV29-1 and J is TRBJ2-7, with D perhaps being TRBD1 or TRBD2 (5 bases each). The CDR3 totals 12 residues. V dropped 4 bases and J dropped 5 bases, with 12 bases sitting between them. Germline CDR1 reads SQVTM; CDR2 reads ANQGSEA. CDR3 region: CSVALQGDEQYF. Here the CDR3 DNA reads TGCAGCGTTGCTCTCCAGGGAGACGAGCAGTACTTC.

This clone was picked up one time. The V and J genes are TRBV25-1 and TRBJ2-7, with D perhaps assigned TRBD1 or TRBD2 (5 bases each). With 3 bases removed from V and 5 bases from J, the gap between germline ends came to 17 bases. The CDR3 contains 15 residues. Germline V gene sequence: CDR1 MGHDK, CDR2 SYGVNS. The CDR3 reads CASSDSAGGVHEQYF. The CDR3 DNA reads TGTGCCAGCAGTGACAGCGCTGGGGGAGTCCACGAGCAGTACTTC.

The sample holds one count of this clone. The chain carries TRBV27 and TRBJ1-4; D unresolved. The CDR3 is made up of 14 amino acids. V lost 3 bases to trimming and J lost 5 bases, with 10 bases between them. Germline values: CDR1 MNHEY, CDR2 SMNVEV (reference sequence). The CDR3 DNA sequence: TGTGCCAGCAGTTTGGGCTTGAGGAATGAAAAACTGTTTTTT. It translates to CASSLGLRNEKLFF.

The chain couples TRBV7-3 to TRBJ2-2; TRBD1 matches at 10 bases. Germline CDR1 and CDR2: SGHTA and FQGTGA. The CDR3 consists of 14 residues. J was trimmed by 5 bases and V by 4 bases; bases with no gene match: 1. CDR3 in DNA: TGTGCCAGCAGCTGGACAGGGGGAACCGGGGAGCTGTTTTTT. Protein: CASSWTGGTGELFF.

This chain links TRBV9 with TRBJ1-6; 7 bases map to TRBD1. From germline, CDR1 is SGDLS and CDR2 YYNGEE. V gave up 5 bases and J gave up 9 bases; unmatched junction bases: 11. The CDR3 contains 15 residues. The CDR3 DNA is TGTGCCAGCAGATCGGGGGACAGACCTTCTTCACCCCTCCACTTT. It is translated as CASRSGDRPSSPLHF. The variable domain in full, with the rest retrieved from reference TRBV9 and TRBJ1-6, is DSGVTQTPKHLITATGQRVTLRCSPRSGDLSVYWYQQSLDQGLQFLIQYYNGEERAKGNILERFSAQQFPDLHSELNLSSLELGDSALYFCASRSGDRPSSPLHFGNGTRLTVT.

The chain combines TRBV2 with TRBJ1-4; D might be TRBD1 (5 bases). CDR3 length: 19 amino acids. Germline assignment: CDR1 SNHLY and CDR2 FYNNEI. The V end lost 1 base, the J end lost 8 bases, and 26 bases lay between the germline ends. CDR3 nucleotide sequence: TGTGCCAGCAGTGAAGAGGGGCAGACGTTCGTGGGCCCGGGAGAAAAACTGTTTTTT. Translating gives CASSEEGQTFVGPGEKLFF.

The rearrangement joins TRBV7-9 to TRBJ1-1; D is unclear. The V end was cut by 5 bases, the J end by 1 base, with 8 bases between. Germline values: CDR1 SEHNR, CDR2 FQNEAQ (reference sequence). This CDR3 is built from 13 residues. For the CDR3, the DNA is TGTGCCAGCAGCATGGAGGCGAACACTGAAGCTTTCTTT. Its translation is CASSMEANTEAFF.